These T cell receptor beta chains were read from a single sample in a study of blood T cells in healthy people across ages. TCRdb re-derived calls from the 5' RACE reads in MiXCR, one entry per CDR3 protein. The table lists about 1.8 million distinct CDR3 sequences, around half of them singletons. Input material: blood. The receptors shown here come from a woman in her forties in good health. The CDR3 runs from the conserved cysteine through the conserved F or W. Each record gives: V gene, clone size, J gene, D gene, CDR3 DNA, CDR3 protein. A D gene is named only where the DNA matches it firmly. Where a row states a size, it is once, few, many or the class of an expanded clone; other rows omit it.

TRBV24-1	-	TRBJ2-5	TRBD2	TGTGCCACCAGTGAGGGAGGCCCGGGAGGAGAGACCCAGTACTTC	CATSEGGPGGETQYF
TRBV20-1	-	TRBJ2-4	-	TGCAGTGCCGAGAACAGGGTTAACATTCAGTACTTC	CSAENRVNIQYF
TRBV3-1	-	TRBJ2-1	TRBD1	TGTGCCAGCAGCCAAGGCATCAGGACAGGGCACAATGAGCAGTTCTTC	CASSQGIRTGHNEQFF
TRBV28	-	TRBJ2-7	-	TGTGCCAGCAGCAAAATTACAGACACCTACGAGCAGTACTTC	CASSKITDTYEQYF
TRBV20-1	-	TRBJ2-1	TRBD2	TGCAGTGCTAGAGCCCCAGCGGGGGGTATCTACAATGAGCAGTTCTTC	CSARAPAGGIYNEQFF
TRBV3-1	-	TRBJ2-3	-	TGTGCCAGCAGCCACCCGGCCACAGATACGCAGTATTTT	CASSHPATDTQYF
TRBV12-3/TRBV12-4	-	TRBJ1-2	TRBD1	TGTGCCAGCAGTTTAGGGACAGGGGCCATCACCTTC	CASSLGTGAITF
TRBV4-3	once	TRBJ2-3	TRBD1	TGCGCCAGCAGCCAAGATGGGTCAGGGGGCATTACCCCAGATACGCAGTATTTT	CASSQDGSGGITPDTQYF
TRBV29-1	-	TRBJ2-4	TRBD1	TGCAGCGTTTCAGGAGGACAGGGGGCCAGCATTCAGTACTTC	CSVSGGQGASIQYF
TRBV24-1	-	TRBJ2-3	-	TGTGCCACCAGCACCATGAAATCAGATACGCAGTATTTT	CATSTMKSDTQYF
TRBV5-1	-	TRBJ2-1	-	TGCGCCAGCAGCTTGAACCAGGGGATCAATGAGCAGTTCTTC	CASSLNQGINEQFF
TRBV4-2	-	TRBJ2-3	-	TGTGCCAGCAGCTCTGGAATTGGGACAGATACGCAGTATTTT	CASSSGIGTDTQYF
TRBV27	few	TRBJ2-5	-	TGTGCCAGCAGTCCCAGGGGTGTAGGGACCCAGTACTTC	CASSPRGVGTQYF
TRBV7-9	-	TRBJ2-7	-	TGTGCCAGCAGCTTAGCCCGGGGGCGCAACACCTACGAGCAGTACTTC	CASSLARGRNTYEQYF
TRBV27	-	TRBJ2-1	-	TGTGCCAGCGGATGGACAGACAATGAGCAGTTCTTC	CASGWTDNEQFF
TRBV11-3	-	TRBJ2-3	TRBD2	TGTGCCAGCAGCCTCAGGACTAGCCTTTCAGATACGCAGTATTTT	CASSLRTSLSDTQYF
TRBV7-2	once	TRBJ2-2	-	TGTGCCAGCAGCTTAACGGTTCAAAACACCGGGGAGCTGTTTTTT	CASSLTVQNTGELFF
TRBV5-1	few	TRBJ1-2	-	TGCGCCAGCAGCCTACATGACAGCTATGGCTACACCTTC	CASSLHDSYGYTF
TRBV4-2	few	TRBJ1-2	-	TGTGCCAGCAGCCAAGATGCCCCGCAGGGCGGGTATGGCTACACCTTC	CASSQDAPQGGYGYTF
TRBV4-2	few	TRBJ2-2	-	TGTGCCAGCAGCCACTCACTAGAAACCGGGGAGCTGTTTTTT	CASSHSLETGELFF
TRBV20-1	-	TRBJ2-7	TRBD2	TGCAGTGCTAGATCAAGGACTAGCGGGGGGACTCGTTACGAGCAGTACTTC	CSARSRTSGGTRYEQYF
TRBV7-2	-	TRBJ2-5	-	TGTGCCAGCAGCTTAGAGGTAGCTTCGGTAAACAATGAGCAGTACTTC	CASSLEVASVNNEQYF
TRBV7-8	few	TRBJ2-3	-	TGTGCCAGCAGCCCAGGTCTGGGGGAAAGCACAGATACGCAGTATTTT	CASSPGLGESTDTQYF
TRBV20-1	-	TRBJ1-6	-	TGCAGTGCTAGAGGGTTTCGGTTTGGGGTTGACGGCTCACCCCTCCACTTT	CSARGFRFGVDGSPLHF
TRBV15	few	TRBJ1-4	-	TGTGCCACCAGCGAGCAACCGGGATCAACTAATGAAAAACTGTTTTTT	CATSEQPGSTNEKLFF
TRBV5-1	-	TRBJ2-7	-	TGCGCCAGCAAAAGCGAACCCGGGACCTACTACGAGCAGTACTTC	CASKSEPGTYYEQYF
TRBV12-3/TRBV12-4	-	TRBJ1-5	-	TGTTCCAGCAGTTCCAGGGAGAATCAGCCCCAGCATTTT	CSSSSRENQPQHF
TRBV12-3/TRBV12-4	-	TRBJ2-3	TRBD2	TGTGCCAGCACCCCGGGACTAGCGTGGATCGCAGATACGCAGTATTTT	CASTPGLAWIADTQYF
TRBV6-2/TRBV6-3	few	TRBJ2-1	-	TGTGCCAGCAGTTACGCCTCCAAGACTGGGGCTCACAGGGATGAGCAGTTCTTC	CASSYASKTGAHRDEQFF
TRBV25-1	-	TRBJ1-2	-	TGTGCCAGCAGTGCCTATTCCGGCTACACCTTC	CASSAYSGYTF
TRBV6-1	-	TRBJ1-5	-	TGTGCCAGCAGTGGGGATCACGGCAATCAGCCCCAGCATTTT	CASSGDHGNQPQHF
TRBV27	-	TRBJ1-2	TRBD1	TGTGCCAGCAGTCCGGGAATCCGGACAGGGGGTCATGGCTACACCTTC	CASSPGIRTGGHGYTF
TRBV20-1	-	TRBJ2-7	-	TGCAGTGCTAGAGCCACAGGGCCAGAATCTTACGAGCAGTACTTC	CSARATGPESYEQYF
TRBV7-2	-	TRBJ2-7	-	TGTGCCAGCAGCAGACCGGGACTCGAGCAGTACTTC	CASSRPGLEQYF
TRBV4-1	-	TRBJ1-1	-	TGCGCCAGCAGCCAAGGGCTGGGGGGACCTATGAACACTGAAGCTTTCTTT	CASSQGLGGPMNTEAFF
TRBV12-3/TRBV12-4	-	TRBJ1-2	-	TGTGCCAGCAGTGCGCCACCGGGACGGGACAACTATGGCTACACCTTC	CASSAPPGRDNYGYTF
TRBV20-1	-	TRBJ2-7	-	TGCAGTGCTCATCCGGGACAACTGGGAGGGTCCTACGAGCAGTACTTC	CSAHPGQLGGSYEQYF
TRBV29-1	-	TRBJ2-1	TRBD2	TGCAGCGTTGAAGGGTACCAGCGGGGGGGCCAGTTCTTC	CSVEGYQRGGQFF
TRBV2	-	TRBJ2-1	TRBD2	TGTGCCAGCAAACTAGCGGGGGTATCCTACAATGAGCAGTTCTTC	CASKLAGVSYNEQFF
TRBV7-2	-	TRBJ2-5	TRBD1	TGTGCCAGCAGCTTAGATGCGCAGGGGGCGCGTTGGGGGGAGACCCAGTACTTC	CASSLDAQGARWGETQYF
TRBV6-5	-	TRBJ1-5	TRBD1	TGTGCCAGCAGTCCGAACCGACAGGGGCGACAGCCCCAGCATTTT	CASSPNRQGRQPQHF
TRBV20-1	few	TRBJ2-1	TRBD2	TGCAGTGCTAGGGGACTAGCGGGGGGCCTCTCCTACAATGAGCAGTTCTTC	CSARGLAGGLSYNEQFF
TRBV20-1	few	TRBJ2-3	TRBD2	TGCAGTGCTGGCGGACTAGCTGTAACAGATACGCAGTATTTT	CSAGGLAVTDTQYF
TRBV27	few	TRBJ2-7	-	TGTGCCAGCAGTTTACACACATCCTACGAGCAGTACTTC	CASSLHTSYEQYF